This T cell receptor beta chain was recovered during a study of blood T cell repertoires in COVID-19. About the research overall: COVID-19 samples from acute and convalescent phases originated in the United States, Italy and Spain. T cells, B-cell-depleted T cells, or PBMCs provided the cDNA or gDNA that served as material.

This clone was seen only a few times. The CDR3 spans 12 residues. Germline-derived CDR1 and CDR2 are KGHSH and LQKENI. V dropped 6 bases and J dropped 5 bases, with 10 bases sitting between them. The protocol was immunoSEQ multiplex PCR, while the TCRdb copy is restricted to in-frame clones and leaves out a portion. Of 130,000 to 150,000 clones listed, around 80% were seen once; the top ten hold almost 6.5%. Specimen: peripheral blood. The source of this sequence is a human donor in a cohort sampled during active COVID-19. V gene TRBV18 combines with J gene TRBJ1-1; D uncertain. CDR3 loop: CASSLLETEAFF. CDR3 bases: TGTGCCAGCTCTCTTCTGGAGACTGAAGCTTTCTTT. Full variable domain (remainder filled in from reference TRBV18 and TRBJ1-1): NAGVMQNPRHLVRRRGQEARLRCSPMKGHSHVYWYRQLPEEGLKFMVYLQKENIIDESGMPKERFSAEFPKEGPSILRIQQVVRGDSAAYFCASSLLETEAFFGQGTRLTVV.